The subject of this entry is one T cell receptor beta chain. These data originate in a study of blood T cell repertoires in COVID-19. The overall study: PBMCs, B-cell-depleted T cells, or T cells were the source of the cDNA or gDNA that made up the material.

Per the germline V gene, CDR1 is KGHSH and CDR2 is LQKENI. Trimming at V came to 1 base and at J to 4 bases, leaving 10 bases not matched to a gene. The CDR3 totals 17 residues. Repertoires were generated with immunoSEQ multiplex PCR, while TCRdb's copy carries only in-frame clones and drops some. The data hold about 120,000 clones, with approximately 85% observed a single time. Material: peripheral blood. This TCR was recovered from a woman of 80 years or more with acute or convalescent COVID-19. The chain has TRBV18 and TRBJ1-1; TRBD1 agrees at 9 bases. The DNA for the CDR3 is TGTGCCAGCTCACCACAGGTAAGTGCACAGGGGGCCACTGAAGCTTTCTTT. Translating gives CASSPQVSAQGATEAFF.